The next 19 T cell receptor beta chains were all read from a single sample in a study of Ad26.COV2.S vaccination and SARS-CoV-2 variants. Treatment denoted: some 20 received Ad26.COV2.S at low or high dose, single or two shots; five or six received placebo; per-sample allocation not given. Collection of samples fell on day 63 after the first vaccine or placebo injection. This table comes from immunoSEQ multiplex PCR, and its TCRdb copy is limited to in-frame clones, with some not included. The sample comprises fewer than 300,000 clones, around 87% of which are singletons, and 3% to 4% rests with the top ten. Sequenced material: peripheral blood, taken in a trial of Ad26.COV2.S vaccine versus placebo. Receptor source: a person between 18 and 65 years old who received the Ad26.COV2.S COVID-19 vaccine or a placebo.

This sequence joins TRBV5-4 and TRBJ1-5; D perhaps matches TRBD1 (6 bases). V was shortened by 4 bases and J by 7 bases, with 15 bases between the two germline ends. Looked up from germline, CDR1 is SGHNT and CDR2 is YYREEE (reference sequence). The CDR3 sequence is 14 residues long. Written as DNA, the CDR3 is TGTGCCAGCAGCCCCGATCGAGGGGGGCAGCCCCAGCATTTT. Translating gives CASSPDRGGQPQHF.

The V gene is TRBV7-9, the J gene TRBJ2-5; D remains unclear. Germline CDR1 and CDR2: SEHNR and FQNEAQ (reference sequence). Trimming took off 0 bases at V and 4 bases at J, with 9 bases between the two ends. CDR3 size: 14 residues. The CDR3 loop is CASSLAGSIETQYF. The CDR3 coding sequence is TGTGCCAGCAGCTTAGCGGGCAGTATAGAGACCCAGTACTTC.

This sequence joins TRBV5-1 and TRBJ1-1; D possibly corresponds to TRBD1 (6 bases). Per germline, CDR1 SGHRS and CDR2 YFSETQ. V dropped 4 bases and J dropped 1 base, with 11 bases sitting between them. The CDR3 sequence is 14 residues long. The CDR3 loop reads CASSGGTPNTEAFF. As DNA, the CDR3 is TGCGCCAGCAGCGGGGGGACACCGAACACTGAAGCTTTCTTT.

As regards this clone: Within the sample, other DNA sequences also encode this same CDR3. The V gene is TRBV7-9, the J gene TRBJ2-7; the D is unclear. Germline lookup yields CDR1 SEHNR and CDR2 FQNEAQ (reference sequence). The CDR3 loop spans 12 amino acids. With 1 base removed from V and 4 bases from J, the gap between germline ends came to 5 bases. Here the CDR3 DNA reads TGTGCCAGCAGCTTAGTGGGGTACGAGCAGTACTTC. Protein sequence: CASSLVGYEQYF.

The V gene is TRBV14, the J gene TRBJ1-4; D might be TRBD1 (6 bases). The V gene's germline CDR1 is SGHDN and CDR2 FVKESK. There are 14 residues in the CDR3. Trimming removed 1 base at V and 8 bases at J, with 11 bases between. The CDR3 region has the DNA TGTGCCAGCAGCCAAGTAGGGCAGGGGGAAAAACTGTTTTTT. It is translated as CASSQVGQGEKLFF.

V gene TRBV5-4 combines with J gene TRBJ1-2, with D perhaps TRBD1 (5 bases). The germline V gene encodes CDR1 SGHNT and CDR2 YYREEE (reference sequence). This CDR3 is built from 16 residues. V lost 0 bases and J 2 bases, leaving 14 bases between the germline ends. For the CDR3, the DNA is TGTGCCAGCAGCTTGGCCGCAGGGAGATCGAACTATGGCTACACCTTC. This codes for CASSLAAGRSNYGYTF.

This chain uses TRBV9 with TRBJ2-1, with TRBD1 as a possible D gene (5 bases). V was cut by 4 bases and J by 4 bases, with 9 bases left in between. This CDR3 has 13 residues. Germline-derived CDR1 and CDR2 are SGDLS and YYNGEE. The chain's CDR3 is CASSRDSYNEQFF. The CDR3, as DNA: TGTGCCAGCAGCCGAGACAGTTACAATGAGCAGTTCTTC.

The chain carries TRBV7-2 and TRBJ1-3; D is unclear. Trimming took 0 bases from V and 4 from J, leaving 7 bases between them. Germline V gene data show CDR1 as SGHTA and CDR2 as FQGNSA. The CDR3 is 14 residues long. CDR3 DNA: TGTGCCAGCAGCTTAGCTGGTGGGGGAAACACCATATATTTT. This translates into CASSLAGGGNTIYF.

The chain has TRBV5-8 and TRBJ2-2; 9 bases are a match to TRBD1. Losses at the gene ends were 4 bases for V and 9 bases for J; bases not matched to a gene: 13. CDR1 is SGHTS and CDR2 is YDEGEE in the germline V gene. The CDR3 extends over 16 amino acids. Here the CDR3 DNA reads TGTGCCAGCAGCCTGATGAGGACAGGGGACCGTTGGGAGCTGTTTTTT. This codes for CASSLMRTGDRWELFF.

This chain connects TRBV5-1 to TRBJ2-5; D is uncertain. V was trimmed by 4 bases and J by 0 bases, leaving 13 bases between them. The CDR3 loop spans 15 amino acids. Germline CDR1 is SGHRS and CDR2 is YFSETQ. CDR3 sequence reads: CASSRQPSHQETQYF. The DNA for the CDR3 is TGCGCCAGCAGCCGGCAGCCAAGCCACCAAGAGACCCAGTACTTC. Full variable domain (remainder filled in from reference TRBV5-1 and TRBJ2-5): KAGVTQTPRYLIKTRGQQVTLSCSPISGHRSVSWYQQTPGQGLQFLFEYFSETQRNKGNFPGRFSGRQFSNSRSEMNVSTLELGDSALYLCASSRQPSHQETQYFGPGTRLLVL.

The rearrangement joins TRBV6-2 or TRBV6-3 to TRBJ2-5, with 11 bases aligning to TRBD2. Germline V gene lookup returns CDR1 MNHEY and CDR2 SVGEGT. This CDR3 contains 18 residues. V trimming: 0 bases; J trimming: 0 bases; junction bases outside the gene matches: 6. CDR3 nucleotide sequence: TGTGCCAGCAGTTACTCACTAGCGGGGGAGGGAAACCAAGAGACCCAGTACTTC. This sequence encodes CASSYSLAGEGNQETQYF.

V usage is TRBV5-1 and J usage is TRBJ1-6; D not certain. The V gene lost 5 bases and the J gene lost 8 bases, with 14 bases spanning the gap. Germline V gene lookup returns CDR1 SGHRS and CDR2 YFSETQ. This CDR3 comprises 14 residues. CDR3 sequence: CASRLWGLDSPLHF. As DNA, the CDR3 is TGCGCCAGCAGGTTGTGGGGTTTAGATTCACCCCTCCACTTT.

The chain uses TRBV21-1 and TRBJ2-7; TRBD2, the table's D call, was not compared with the DNA. TRBV21-1 is deemed a pseudogene. CDR3 length equals 13 residues. The CDR3 protein is CASSKEAGDEQYF. In DNA form, the CDR3 reads TGTGCCAGCAGCAAAGAGGCCGGGGACGAGCAGTACTTC.

The chain recombines TRBV5-6 with TRBJ1-2; D unclear. V lost 0 bases to trimming and J lost 1 base, with 7 bases between them. Germline CDR1 reads SGHDT; CDR2 reads YYEEEE. The CDR3 spans 14 residues. CDR3 in DNA: TGTGCCAGCAGCTTGGGGCGAATTAACTATGGCTACACCTTC. Translating it yields CASSLGRINYGYTF. Supplemented by reference TRBV5-6 and TRBJ1-2, the full variable domain reads DAGVTQSPTHLIKTRGQQVTLRCSPKSGHDTVSWYQQALGQGPQFIFQYYEEEERQRGNFPDRFSGHQFPNYSSELNVNALLLGDSALYLCASSLGRINYGYTFGSGTRLTVV.

This chain links TRBV6-4 with TRBJ2-1; 9 positions match TRBD1. The J segment lost 5 bases and the V segment lost 5 bases, leaving 1 base of the junction unmatched. Germline CDR1 is MRHNA and CDR2 is SNTAGT. This CDR3 contains 13 residues. The CDR3 is CASSRTGDNEQFF. CDR3 DNA sequence: TGTGCCAGCAGTCGGACAGGGGACAATGAGCAGTTCTTC.

The chain carries TRBV6-1 and TRBJ2-3, with D tentatively TRBD1 (6 bases). Trimming left V 2 bases short and J 5 bases short, with 14 bases between. This CDR3 is 15 amino acids long. In germline, CDR1 is MNHNS, CDR2 SASEGT. The CDR3 loop is CASSEPGAVIDTQYF. In DNA, the CDR3 is TGTGCCAGCAGTGAACCAGGGGCGGTCATAGATACGCAGTATTTT.

The rearrangement links TRBV25-1 to TRBJ1-6, with D maybe TRBD1 (5 bases). This CDR3 has 15 residues. Germline lookup yields CDR1 MGHDK and CDR2 SYGVNS. V shed 1 base and J shed 5 bases, with 9 bases lying between them. CDR3 region: CASSESNRNNSPLHF. For the CDR3, the DNA is TGTGCCAGCAGTGAATCAAACAGGAATAATTCACCCCTCCACTTT.

V is TRBV7-3 and J is TRBJ2-5; D could derive from TRBD1 or TRBD2 (5 bases each). Looked up from germline, CDR1 is SGHTA and CDR2 is FQGTGA. The CDR3 totals 15 residues. V was trimmed by 3 bases and J by 4 bases, leaving 15 bases between them. The CDR3 sequence is CASSFAGTPPETQYF. CDR3 in DNA: TGTGCCAGCAGCTTCGCAGGGACCCCACCAGAGACCCAGTACTTC.

This sequence joins TRBV25-1 and TRBJ1-1; D gene uncertain. Germline lookup yields CDR1 MGHDK and CDR2 SYGVNS. The V and J ends lost 8 bases and 9 bases respectively, with 19 bases between them. The CDR3 is made up of 13 amino acids. The CDR3 protein is CASGISDRGKAFF. The CDR3, as DNA: TGTGCCAGCGGGATCTCGGACCGCGGAAAAGCTTTCTTT.